Listed below are T cell receptor beta chains from one sample, sequenced in a study of cytomegalovirus exposure and HLA in healthy donors. TCRdb's copy holds only in-frame clones and misses some; the assay was immunoSEQ multiplex PCR. The table includes about 120,000 clones, over 65% detected once. Sample: PBMCs. The receptors derive from a woman aged 30 to 39 in good health and CMV-seronegative. CDR3s include the opening cysteine and the closing phenylalanine or tryptophan. A D gene is named only where the DNA matches it firmly. Clone size, where shown, is once, few, many, or a class for clones that have expanded.

>-|TRBJ1-6|-|TRBV18
TGTGCCAGCTCGACGTCATGGAGGAATTCACCCCTCCACTTT
CASSTSWRNSPLHF
>-|TRBJ1-1|-|TRBV5-1
TGCGCCAGCAGCTTGAGGACAGAGAACACTGAAGCTTTCTTT
CASSLRTENTEAFF
>-|TRBJ1-2|-|TRBV4-1
TGCGCCAGCAGCCAAGATCGATTTTGGGGCAGAGAGAACTATGGCTACACCTTC
CASSQDRFWGRENYGYTF
>-|TRBJ1-5|-|TRBV6-5
TGTGCCAGCAGTTACTGGGGCAGGGTGAACTTCCCCCAGCATTTT
CASSYWGRVNFPQHF
>TRBD1|TRBJ2-7|-|TRBV5-1
TGCGCCAGCAGCCCGGGACAGGGGGACGAGCAGTACTTC
CASSPGQGDEQYF
>-|TRBJ2-2|-|TRBV30
TGTGCCTGGAGTGACCAGGGTACCGGGGAGCTGTTTTTT
CAWSDQGTGELFF
>TRBD1|TRBJ1-3|-|TRBV5-6
TGTGCCAGCAGACGCACAGGGGGGCCCCTCTCTGGAAACACCATATATTTT
CASRRTGGPLSGNTIYF
>-|TRBJ2-2|-|TRBV6-1
TGTGCCAGCAGTGCTAGGACAGTCCCCGGGGAGCTGTTTTTT
CASSARTVPGELFF
>-|TRBJ1-1|-|TRBV6-5
TGTGCCAGCAGTTACACAACGAACACTGAAGCTTTCTTT
CASSYTTNTEAFF
>-|TRBJ1-2|few|TRBV19
TGTGCCACCCTGGGCAGGGATATCTATGGCTACACCTTC
CATLGRDIYGYTF
>-|TRBJ1-1|once|TRBV5-1
TGCGCCAGCAGCTTGGAGCAGAGGTCCCTTGAAGCTTTCTTT
CASSLEQRSLEAFF
>TRBD2|TRBJ2-1|-|TRBV10-3
TGTGCCATCAGTCGGACTAGCGGGGGGAGCTCCTACAATGAGCAGTTCTTC
CAISRTSGGSSYNEQFF
>-|TRBJ2-7|-|TRBV7-2
TGTGCCAGCAGCTCCACAGGACCCTACGAGCAGTACTTC
CASSSTGPYEQYF
>TRBD1|TRBJ1-6|-|TRBV5-4
TGTGCCAGCAGCAAACGGGACAGTAATTCACCCCTCCACTTT
CASSKRDSNSPLHF
>TRBD2|TRBJ2-5|-|TRBV4-3
TGCGCCAGCAGCCCAGAGGGACTAGCGGGGGAGACCCAGTACTTC
CASSPEGLAGETQYF
>-|TRBJ1-2|few|TRBV29-1
TGCAGCATCCCGGGGGGGGGCGGCTATGGCTACACCTTC
CSIPGGGGYGYTF
>-|TRBJ1-1|-|TRBV7-7
TGTGCCAGCAGCTTCAAAAGGGGCGCTGAAGCTTTCTTT
CASSFKRGAEAFF
>-|TRBJ1-5|-|TRBV6-1
TGTGCCAGCTCTGGCCATATGAGCAATCAGCCCCAGCATTTT
CASSGHMSNQPQHF
>-|TRBJ1-5|-|TRBV4-3
TGCGCCAGCAGCCAAGATGTGGCGGGGCAGCCCCAGCATTTT
CASSQDVAGQPQHF
>-|TRBJ2-5|-|TRBV27
TGTGCCAGCAGGTTAGCGAACCAAGAGACCCAGTACTTC
CASRLANQETQYF
>-|TRBJ2-7|-|TRBV7-9
TGTGCCAGCAGCTTAGTTAGTAAGCGAAACTACGAGCAGTACTTC
CASSLVSKRNYEQYF
>TRBD2|TRBJ2-1|-|TRBV6-1
TGTGCCAGCAGGTCTAGCGGGGGGGCATTCTTC
CASRSSGGAFF
>TRBD2|TRBJ2-3|-|TRBV27
TGTGCCAGCAGTTCTAGCGGGGGGGCGAGAGATACGCAGTATTTT
CASSSSGGARDTQYF